These 9 T cell receptor beta chains share one sample of origin, sequenced in a study of OX40 agonist ivuxolimab in advanced cancers. Assay: immunoSEQ multiplex PCR; the TCRdb copy retains only in-frame clones and omits some. The sample consists of under 35,000 clones, roughly 89% of them appearing once. Source: CD4+ or CD8+ T cells sorted from blood, taken in a trial of the OX40 agonist ivuxolimab. All receptors come from an adult with an advanced solid tumor such as melanoma, head and neck, liver or kidney cancer.

The chain employs TRBV7-2 and TRBJ2-7; D may be TRBD1 (5 bases). The CDR3 totals 18 residues. Germline V gives CDR1 SGHTA, CDR2 FQGNSA. The V gene lost 0 bases and the J gene lost 3 bases, with 21 bases spanning the gap. The CDR3 here is CASSLAGAQIVRYYEQYF. The CDR3 region has the DNA TGTGCCAGCAGCTTAGCAGGGGCTCAAATCGTTAGATACTACGAGCAGTACTTC. The variable domain in full, with the rest retrieved from reference TRBV7-2 and TRBJ2-7, is GAGVSQSPSNKVTEKGKDVELRCDPISGHTALYWYRQSLGQGLEFLIYFQGNSAPDKSGLPSDRFSAERTGGSVSTLTIQRTQQEDSAVYLCASSLAGAQIVRYYEQYFGPGTRLTVT.

This chain connects TRBV5-1 to TRBJ2-7, with D perhaps assigned TRBD1 or TRBD2 (5 bases each). Germline assignment: CDR1 SGHRS and CDR2 YFSETQ. The CDR3 runs to 17 residues. V lost 0 bases, J lost 0 bases, and 16 bases lay in between. The CDR3 protein is CASSLGFGDLSSYEQYF. The CDR3 DNA sequence: TGCGCCAGCAGCTTGGGCTTTGGGGACCTCAGCTCCTACGAGCAGTACTTC.

This clone was seen only a few times. The chain links TRBV5-1 to TRBJ2-7; TRBD2 agrees at 9 bases. Germline CDR1 is SGHRS and CDR2 is YFSETQ. V shed 3 bases, J shed 1 base, and the junction held 5 bases outside the gene matches. The CDR3 has 15 amino acids. The CDR3 sequence is CASSSSGDGSYEQYF. The CDR3, as DNA: TGCGCCAGCAGCTCTAGCGGGGACGGTTCCTACGAGCAGTACTTC.

The CDR3 reads CASSLYRQGKDEQFF. The DNA of the CDR3 is TGTGCCAGCAGTTTATATCGGCAGGGGAAGGATGAGCAGTTCTTC. The J gene is TRBJ2-1, the V gene TRBV28; TRBD1 is a possible D gene (6 bases). This CDR3 is 15 amino acids long. V gave up 1 base and J gave up 8 bases, with 15 bases separating them. Looked up from germline, CDR1 is MDHEN and CDR2 is SYDVKM.

This rearrangement joins TRBV6-5 to TRBJ2-7, with 9 bases aligning to TRBD1. Trimming removed 6 bases from V and 0 bases from J; junction bases left unmatched: 3. The CDR3 consists of 14 residues. Germline CDR1 and CDR2: MNHEY and SVGAGI. The CDR3 is CASSPGQGSYEQYF. CDR3 DNA sequence: TGTGCCAGCAGCCCGGGACAGGGCTCCTACGAGCAGTACTTC.

The chain employs TRBV7-8 and TRBJ2-1; D is unresolved. The length of the CDR3 is 14 residues. Trimming cost V 3 bases and J 1 base, with 7 bases left between them. Germline assignment: CDR1 SGHVS and CDR2 FQNEAQ. The CDR3, as DNA: TGTGCCAGCAGCTTGGTAGTATCCTACAATGAGCAGTTCTTC. Translating gives CASSLVVSYNEQFF.

The genes are TRBV5-1 and TRBJ2-7, with 7 bases matching TRBD1. The V and J ends lost 3 bases and 4 bases, in that order; junction bases with no gene match: 4. The CDR3 is 13 residues long. Germline CDR1 reads SGHRS; CDR2 reads YFSETQ. The CDR3 reads CASSSDREYEQYF. The CDR3 DNA sequence: TGCGCCAGCAGCTCCGACAGGGAATACGAGCAGTACTTC. Supplemented by reference TRBV5-1 and TRBJ2-7, the full variable domain reads KAGVTQTPRYLIKTRGQQVTLSCSPISGHRSVSWYQQTPGQGLQFLFEYFSETQRNKGNFPGRFSGRQFSNSRSEMNVSTLELGDSALYLCASSSDREYEQYFGPGTRLTVT.

V is TRBV5-4 and J is TRBJ1-3; 11 bases map to TRBD1. After removal of 4 bases from V and 4 bases from J, the junction contained 7 bases not matched to a gene. The CDR3 runs 16 residues. The V gene's germline CDR1 is SGHNT and CDR2 YYREEE (reference sequence). For the CDR3, the DNA is TGTGCCAGCAGCCCCTGGGACAGGGGGGAAGGAAACACCATATATTTT. Protein product: CASSPWDRGEGNTIYF.

The V gene is TRBV2, the J gene TRBJ2-2; 7 bases fit TRBD2. With V trimmed by 7 bases and J by 6 bases, 14 bases remained unmatched. CDR1 and CDR2 from the germline V gene are SNHLY and FYNNEI. This CDR3 has 16 residues. CDR3 in amino acids: CASNSLSGPRPGELFF. DNA for the CDR3: TGTGCCAGCAATTCCCTTAGCGGGCCTCGCCCCGGGGAGCTGTTTTTT.